One sample yielded the 8 T cell receptor beta chains listed below, sequenced in a study of beta chain features in type 1 diabetes. Notes on the study in general: TCRB CDR3 length was moderately but significantly reduced in all four CD4+ subsets of Type 1 diabetes patients.

No antigens are known for them. TCRB transcripts that were expressed got sequenced, as all of the isolated RNA had been reverse transcribed. This table comes from immunoSEQ multiplex PCR, and its TCRdb copy is limited to in-frame clones, with some not included. The sample includes 93,000 or so clones, roughly 28% of them seen just once. The sequenced sample was central memory CD4+ T cells from blood. The receptors come from a woman aged 18-29 years with type 1 diabetes.

The chain employs TRBV5-1 and TRBJ2-3; D might be TRBD2 (6 bases). V dropped 0 bases and J dropped 1 base, with 9 bases sitting between them. This CDR3 is 15 amino acids long. In germline, CDR1 is SGHRS, CDR2 YFSETQ. This CDR3 reads CASSLGGLRTDTQYF. The CDR3 DNA reads TGCGCCAGCAGCTTGGGGGGACTTCGCACAGATACGCAGTATTTT.

The rearrangement joins TRBV29-1 to TRBJ2-3; tentatively, D is TRBD2 (5 bases). This CDR3 is built from 15 residues. The germline gives CDR1 SQVTM, CDR2 ANQGSEA. V lost 4 bases, J lost 0 bases, and 14 bases lay in between. The CDR3 here is CSVADGGPSTDTQYF. The DNA for the CDR3 is TGCAGCGTTGCTGATGGCGGGCCCAGCACAGATACGCAGTATTTT.

This clone came up a few times. The chain joins TRBV7-9 to TRBJ2-1; 16 bases agree with TRBD2. Losses at the gene ends were 6 bases for V and 8 bases for J; bases not matched to a gene: 1. CDR1 SEHNR and CDR2 FQNEAQ come from the germline V gene (reference sequence). The CDR3 is 14 residues long. The CDR3 DNA is TGTGCCAGCAGGGGGACTAGCGGGAGGGATGAGCAGTTCTTC. It yields the protein CASRGTSGRDEQFF.

This clone appeared a few times. V gene TRBV5-1 combines with J gene TRBJ2-3; a possible D gene is TRBD2 (6 bases). The V gene lost 1 base and the J gene lost 2 bases, with 11 bases spanning the gap. In germline, CDR1 is SGHRS, CDR2 YFSETQ. The CDR3 totals 15 residues. CDR3 bases: TGCGCCAGCAGCTTGATAGCGGCTTCCACAGATACGCAGTATTTT. Its protein product is CASSLIAASTDTQYF.

This clone was found many times. This chain links TRBV5-4 with TRBJ1-2; 10 bases line up with TRBD1. After removal of 7 bases from V and 2 bases from J, the junction contained 11 bases not matched to a gene. The CDR3 runs to 16 residues. CDR1 SGHNT and CDR2 YYREEE come from the germline V gene (reference sequence). CDR3 sequence: CASFRTGGVMNYGYTF. The CDR3 bases are TGTGCCAGCTTCCGGACAGGGGGAGTAATGAACTATGGCTACACCTTC.

The CDR3 DNA sequence: TGTGCCAGCAGCTTAAGTCGGTCTGGGCACAATGAGCAGTTCTTC. Protein: CASSLSRSGHNEQFF. The V call is TRBV7-9, the J call TRBJ2-1; D ambiguous. The CDR3 sequence is 15 residues long. V was cut by 2 bases and J by 5 bases, with 13 bases left in between. CDR1 and CDR2 from the germline V gene are SEHNR and FQNEAQ (reference sequence). The variable domain in full, completed from reference TRBV7-9 and TRBJ2-1, reads DTGVSQNPRHKITKRGQNVTFRCDPISEHNRLYWYRQTLGQGPEFLTYFQNEAQLEKSRLLSDRFSAERPKGSFSTLEIQRTEQGDSAMYLCASSLSRSGHNEQFFGPGTRLTVL.

The chain recombines TRBV27 with TRBJ1-1; D gene unclear. The CDR3 extends over 14 amino acids. Germline values: CDR1 MNHEY, CDR2 SMNVEV (reference sequence). The V end was cut by 6 bases, the J end by 0 bases, with 11 bases between. In DNA form, the CDR3 reads TGTGCCAGCAGGCCCGGGAGTATGAACACTGAAGCTTTCTTT. This codes for CASRPGSMNTEAFF.

The chain couples TRBV10-1 to TRBJ2-1; D is unclear. The CDR3 totals 13 residues. V lost 4 bases to trimming and J lost 0 bases, with 4 bases between them. The germline V gene has CDR1 WNHNN and CDR2 SYGVQD (reference sequence). The CDR3 DNA follows: TGCGCCAGCAGTGGTCTCTCCTACAATGAGCAGTTCTTC. The encoded protein is CASSGLSYNEQFF.